This entry lists 27 T cell receptor beta chains sequenced from one sample in a study of identical twins. TCRdb re-derived calls from the 5' RACE reads in MiXCR, one entry per CDR3 protein. The sample has 200,000 to 250,000 distinct CDR3 sequences; over 5.5% are singletons. This sample also belongs to another study, concerning T cells expressing NK-cell markers.

Material: CD8+ T cells sorted from blood. The source of these receptors is a woman between 18 and 29 years old in good health.

This clonotype was detected a few times. The chain combines TRBV30 with TRBJ2-7; a possible D gene is TRBD1 (6 bases). V was pared by 2 bases and J by 9 bases, with 14 bases between. The CDR3 runs to 12 residues. The germline CDR1 and CDR2 sequences are GTSNPN and SVGIG (reference sequence). CDR3 sequence (DNA): TGTGCCTGGAGTCCACTGGTAGGGGGGCAGTACTTC. Protein product: CAWSPLVGGQYF.

The J gene is TRBJ2-1, the V gene TRBV7-9; 9 bases align to TRBD1. V shed 3 bases, J shed 3 bases, and the junction held 6 bases outside the gene matches. CDR3 length equals 16 residues. Per germline, CDR1 SEHNR and CDR2 FQNEAQ (reference sequence). The CDR3 is CASSFPWTGDYNEQFF. The DNA for the CDR3 is TGTGCCAGCAGCTTCCCTTGGACAGGGGACTACAATGAGCAGTTCTTC. The whole variable domain, filled in from reference TRBV7-9 and TRBJ2-1, reads DTGVSQNPRHKITKRGQNVTFRCDPISEHNRLYWYRQTLGQGPEFLTYFQNEAQLEKSRLLSDRFSAERPKGSFSTLEIQRTEQGDSAMYLCASSFPWTGDYNEQFFGPGTRLTVL.

This clonotype was seen many times. V usage is TRBV15 and J usage is TRBJ1-1; TRBD1 agrees at 7 bases. The CDR3 contains 13 residues. Per germline, CDR1 LNHNV and CDR2 YYDKDF (reference sequence). J was trimmed by 7 bases and V by 6 bases; bases with no gene match: 8. The CDR3 DNA is TGTGCCACCAGTATTGACAGGGCCAGTGAAGCTTTCTTT. Translated, it gives CATSIDRASEAFF.

This clonotype was detected only a few times. V is TRBV19 and J is TRBJ2-1; D is possibly TRBD2 (5 bases). The germline V and J ends were trimmed by 3 bases and 7 bases, with 13 bases remaining between them. Per germline, CDR1 LNHDA and CDR2 SQIVND (reference sequence). CDR3 length: 14 residues. The CDR3 DNA reads as TGTGCCAGTAGTATCAAGGGCGGGTCGAATGAGCAGTTCTTC. Amino acids: CASSIKGGSNEQFF.

This clonotype appeared a few times. This chain links TRBV5-1 with TRBJ1-1; unclear D gene. Germline V gene sequence: CDR1 SGHRS, CDR2 YFSETQ. Between the trimmed V and J ends, which lost 1 base and 4 bases, there was a span of 11 bases. The CDR3 has 14 amino acids. CDR3 loop: CASSLWPIATEAFF. The CDR3 DNA reads as TGCGCCAGCAGCTTGTGGCCCATTGCCACTGAAGCTTTCTTT.

Note on this clonotype: Likely a read error: the CDR3 ends without its conserved phenylalanine or tryptophan. This chain uses TRBV7-9 with TRBJ1-2; D not resolved. CDR1 is SEHNR, CDR2 FQNEAQ, per germline (reference sequence). The CDR3 spans 14 residues. The V and J ends lost 4 bases and 2 bases respectively, with 11 bases between them. CDR3 sequence: CASSSWSGNYGYTY. In DNA, the CDR3 is TGTGCCAGCAGCTCGTGGTCTGGGAACTATGGCTACACCTAC.

The J gene is TRBJ2-2, the V gene TRBV27; D is uncertain. Germline CDR1 reads MNHEY; CDR2 reads SMNVEV (reference sequence). The CDR3 runs to 14 residues. Trimming shortened V by 3 bases and J by 1 base, and 6 bases separated the two germline ends. The CDR3 loop is CASSFQQNTGELFF. For the CDR3, the DNA is TGTGCCAGCAGTTTTCAACAGAACACCGGGGAGCTGTTTTTT.

This CDR3 reads CASSYSRDRGRVQPQHF. CDR3 in DNA: TGTGCCAGCAGTTACTCGAGGGACAGGGGAAGGGTTCAGCCCCAGCATTTT. This chain connects TRBV6-5 to TRBJ1-5; TRBD1 matches 10 bases. CDR1 MNHEY and CDR2 SVGAGI come from the germline V gene. V shed 0 bases, J shed 6 bases, and the junction held 8 bases outside the gene matches. There are 17 residues in the CDR3.

The chain employs TRBV12-3 or TRBV12-4 and TRBJ2-5, with a possible D match to TRBD1 (5 bases). There are 15 residues in the CDR3. The germline V and J ends were trimmed by 2 bases and 1 base, with 11 bases remaining between them. CDR3 residues: CASSLSRQGQETQYF. The CDR3 DNA follows: TGTGCCAGCAGTTTATCCCGGCAGGGCCAAGAGACCCAGTACTTC.

This clonotype was counted ten times or more. The CDR3 coding sequence is TGTGCCAGCAGCAACCCAGGGGGCGAGGGGACTGAAGCTTTCTTT. Protein product: CASSNPGGEGTEAFF. V usage is TRBV12-3 or TRBV12-4 and J usage is TRBJ1-1; 8 bases agree with TRBD1. With 6 bases clipped from V and 5 bases from J, the junction kept 11 bases outside the gene matches. CDR3 length: 15 residues.

This clonotype turned up a few times. The chain couples TRBV12-3 or TRBV12-4 to TRBJ1-1; D not certain. The CDR3 runs to 15 residues. V was trimmed by 5 bases and J by 5 bases, leaving 18 bases between them. CDR3 bases: TGTGCCAGCAGTCGCCTCGAGAGAGTAGCGACTGAAGCTTTCTTT. Its protein is CASSRLERVATEAFF.

This clonotype was counted ten times or more. CDR3 DNA sequence: TGTGCCAGCAGCCTTGATAACGAGCAGTACTTC. Translated: CASSLDNEQYF. The chain is built from TRBV12-3 or TRBV12-4 and TRBJ2-7; D is unresolved. V was pared by 6 bases and J by 5 bases, with 8 bases between. The CDR3 extends over 11 amino acids.

This clonotype came up many times. The chain uses TRBV6-1 and TRBJ2-3; TRBD1 aligns across 8 bases. This CDR3 spans 13 amino acids. Germline V gene data show CDR1 as MNHNS and CDR2 as SASEGT. Trimming removed 6 bases from V and 4 bases from J; junction bases left unmatched: 3. The CDR3 sequence: CASRGQGADTQYF. The CDR3 nucleotides are TGTGCCAGCAGAGGACAGGGCGCAGATACGCAGTATTTT.

This chain joins TRBV9 and TRBJ2-4; TRBD2 matches 8 bases. CDR3 length: 17 residues. V was clipped by 3 bases and J by 8 bases; unmatched bases: 16. Germline-derived CDR1 and CDR2 are SGDLS and YYNGEE. CDR3 coding DNA: TGTGCCAGCAGCGACCCCAAGACGGGACTAGAGGCGGACATTCAGTACTTC. Translation: CASSDPKTGLEADIQYF.

The rearrangement uses TRBV5-1 and TRBJ2-1; 10 bases agree with TRBD2. The CDR3 is 15 amino acids. The trim removed 4 bases at V and 5 bases at J, leaving 6 bases unmatched. The germline CDR1 and CDR2 sequences are SGHRS and YFSETQ. The CDR3 reads CASSLMGLANNEQFF. DNA for the CDR3: TGCGCCAGCAGCCTGATGGGACTAGCGAACAATGAGCAGTTCTTC.

This clonotype was counted ten times or more. The V gene is TRBV7-2, the J gene TRBJ1-2; D perhaps matches TRBD1 (6 bases). This CDR3 comprises 13 residues. V lost 5 bases to trimming and J lost 4 bases, with 11 bases between them. The germline gives CDR1 SGHTA, CDR2 FQGNSA. The CDR3 protein is CASSPTGPYGYTF. As DNA, the CDR3 is TGTGCCAGCAGCCCTACAGGGCCCTATGGCTACACCTTC.

This clonotype was seen a few times. V usage is TRBV9 and J usage is TRBJ1-1; perhaps TRBD1 as D (5 bases). Germline lookup yields CDR1 SGDLS and CDR2 YYNGEE. V was trimmed by 4 bases and J by 5 bases, leaving 18 bases between them. CDR3 size: 15 residues. The CDR3 region is CASSLDKGRGTEAFF. CDR3 DNA: TGTGCCAGCAGCCTAGATAAGGGGCGCGGGACTGAAGCTTTCTTT.

This clonotype was counted at least ten times. The rearrangement links TRBV29-1 to TRBJ2-2; 7 bases map to TRBD2. The trim removed 2 bases at V and 0 bases at J, leaving 3 bases unmatched. Germline V gene sequence: CDR1 SQVTM, CDR2 ANQGSEA. This CDR3 contains 15 residues. The CDR3 DNA is TGCAGCGTTGAACGAGCGGGGACGAACACCGGGGAGCTGTTTTTT. Its translation: CSVERAGTNTGELFF.

The gene calls are TRBV20-1 and TRBJ1-2, with no clear D. With 4 bases removed from V and 2 bases from J, the gap between germline ends came to 8 bases. CDR1 and CDR2 (germline): DFQATT, SNEGSKA (reference sequence). This CDR3 has 12 residues. In DNA form, the CDR3 reads TGCAGTGCTACCGGGTCCAACTATGGCTACACCTTC. Residues: CSATGSNYGYTF.

This chain uses TRBV15 with TRBJ2-1; weak D call: TRBD2 (6 bases). V lost 0 bases to trimming and J lost 13 bases, with 10 bases between them. CDR1 and CDR2 (germline): LNHNV, YYDKDF (reference sequence). This CDR3 region has 12 residues. CDR3 region: CATSRDRGFQFF. The CDR3 DNA follows: TGTGCCACCAGCAGAGATCGGGGGTTTCAGTTCTTC.

J is TRBJ2-7 and V is TRBV21-1; TRBD2, the table's D call, was not compared with the DNA. TRBV21-1 is a known pseudogene. The CDR3 spans 18 residues. The CDR3 loop reads CASSKLLPLVCGGNEQYF. Written as DNA, the CDR3 is TGTGCCAGCAGCAAGCTTCTCCCCTTGGTTTGCGGGGGGAACGAGCAGTACTTC.

This clonotype was observed many times. The rearrangement links TRBV5-1 to TRBJ2-5; TRBD2 matches at 7 bases. CDR3 size: 15 residues. Trimming at V came to 3 bases and at J to 1 base, leaving 6 bases not matched to a gene. Germline V gene lookup returns CDR1 SGHRS and CDR2 YFSETQ. The CDR3 DNA reads TGCGCCAGCAGCTCATTTACTAGCGCCCAAGAGACCCAGTACTTC. Translation gives CASSSFTSAQETQYF.

The chain uses TRBV11-1 and TRBJ1-5, with D possibly matching TRBD1 (5 bases). The germline V gene has CDR1 SGHAT and CDR2 FQDESV (reference sequence). The CDR3 consists of 21 residues. The ends were cut back, 3 bases at V and 0 bases at J, with 27 bases in the middle. The CDR3 DNA reads as TGTGCCAGCAGCTTCGAAAACCCTGGGGCACAGGACCATTATAGCAATCAGCCCCAGCATTTT. As protein: CASSFENPGAQDHYSNQPQHF.

This clonotype has more than one count but fewer than ten. The J gene is TRBJ1-1, the V gene TRBV4-3; D ambiguous. The germline V and J ends were trimmed by 3 bases and 2 bases, with 10 bases remaining between them. The CDR3 is 14 amino acids. Germline V gives CDR1 LGHNA, CDR2 YSLEER. CDR3 sequence: CASSQKTANTEAFF. In DNA form, the CDR3 reads TGCGCCAGCAGCCAGAAGACGGCTAACACTGAAGCTTTCTTT.

In its sample, this clonotype was seen a few times. This sequence joins TRBV7-9 and TRBJ1-1, with TRBD1 matching over 12 bases. Losses at the gene ends were 5 bases for V and 8 bases for J; bases not matched to a gene: 12. The CDR3 contains 16 residues. CDR1 is SEHNR and CDR2 is FQNEAQ in the germline V gene (reference sequence). As DNA, the CDR3 is TGTGCCAGCAGCAAAGGCGGGACAGGGGGCCGGGTAGAAGCTTTCTTT. Its protein product is CASSKGGTGGRVEAFF.

The CDR3 DNA follows: TGTGCCAGCAGCTCTTTATCCAGGGGGCCCTACAATGAGCAGTTCTTC. It codes for CASSSLSRGPYNEQFF. This chain uses TRBV7-8 with TRBJ2-1, with 8 bases fitting TRBD1. The CDR3 is 16 amino acids. V lost 4 bases and J lost 2; bases outside the gene matches: 7. Germline assignment: CDR1 SGHVS and CDR2 FQNEAQ.

The chain carries TRBV5-1 and TRBJ2-1, with 15 bases fitting TRBD2. Trimming cost V 2 bases and J 8 bases; bases outside gene matches: 2. The CDR3 runs 15 residues. In germline, CDR1 is SGHRS, CDR2 YFSETQ. The CDR3 nucleotides read TGCGCCAGCAGCTTAGGACTAGCGGGAGGGGATGAGCAGTTCTTC. This sequence encodes CASSLGLAGGDEQFF.